This passage covers 9 T cell receptor beta chains from one sample sequenced in a study of T-cell reconstitution after alpha-beta-depleted transplantation in children. TCRbeta library preparation incorporated unique molecular identifiers. One entry per CDR3 protein, called by TCRdb with MiXCR from the PCR reads. The table records approximately 650,000 distinct CDR3 sequences, over 10% of them present only once. The input for sequencing was PBMCs, taken before TCRalphabeta/CD19-depleted stem cell transplant. The receptors were gathered from a girl aged 2 to 9 with congenital amegakaryocytic thrombocytopenia, due to receive a stem cell transplant.

This clonotype appeared many times. The chain links TRBV20-1 to TRBJ2-3; D remains ambiguous. Trimming removed 5 bases at V and 0 bases at J, with 9 bases between. Germline lookup yields CDR1 DFQATT and CDR2 SNEGSKA (reference sequence). The CDR3 contains 13 residues. The DNA for the CDR3 is TGCAGTGCTCGAACACCGAGCACAGATACGCAGTATTTT. Encoded protein: CSARTPSTDTQYF.

Ten or more counts support this clonotype. J is TRBJ2-7 and V is TRBV7-6; a weak D match, TRBD2 (5 bases). CDR1 SGHVS and CDR2 FNYEAQ come from the germline V gene. The CDR3 has 14 amino acids. Trimming removed 1 base from V and 5 bases from J, with 12 bases in between. The CDR3 DNA reads TGTGCCAGCAGCTTAGAGGGAGAGCGTAACGAGCAGTACTTC. Translating it yields CASSLEGERNEQYF.

A few counts support this clonotype. The V call is TRBV20-1, the J call TRBJ2-7; D is possibly TRBD1 or TRBD2 (6 bases each). Germline values: CDR1 DFQATT, CDR2 SNEGSKA (reference sequence). There are 14 residues in the CDR3. Trimming removed 6 bases from V and 5 bases from J, with 20 bases in between. The DNA of the CDR3 is TGCAGTGCCGGAGGGGCGGCAGGGGAGGACGAGCAGTACTTC. Translating it yields CSAGGAAGEDEQYF.

This clonotype was observed at least ten times. This chain links TRBV24-1 with TRBJ2-5; tentatively, D is TRBD2 (5 bases). Trimming stripped 6 bases from V and 2 bases from J, with 12 bases between. Germline CDR1 and CDR2: KGHDR and SFDVKD. This CDR3 is built from 14 residues. CDR3 DNA: TGTGCCACCAGTTCCTCGGACTTTCAAGAGACCCAGTACTTC. Translating gives CATSSSDFQETQYF.

The J gene is TRBJ2-3, the V gene TRBV7-2, with 7 bases lining up with TRBD1. V was clipped by 2 bases and J by 1 base; unmatched bases: 6. The V gene's germline CDR1 is SGHTA and CDR2 FQGNSA. This CDR3 has 16 amino acids. CDR3 coding DNA: TGTGCCAGCAGCTTACCATTCGGGACAGGCACAGATACGCAGTATTTT. This encodes CASSLPFGTGTDTQYF.

The chain has TRBV12-3 or TRBV12-4 and TRBJ1-4, with D hard to call. The germline V and J ends were trimmed by 5 bases and 6 bases, with 16 bases remaining between them. The CDR3 extends over 15 amino acids. This chain's CDR3 is CASSPEGLADEKLFF. The DNA for the CDR3 is TGTGCCAGCAGTCCCGAAGGGTTAGCCGATGAAAAACTGTTTTTT.

This clonotype has at least ten counts. The V gene is TRBV5-1, the J gene TRBJ2-3; 9 bases fit TRBD2. Trimming took 3 bases from V and 1 from J; bases not matched to a gene: 18. The CDR3 totals 20 residues. Germline-derived CDR1 and CDR2 are SGHRS and YFSETQ. The CDR3 loop reads CASSSIGTSSGSARTDTQYF. CDR3 DNA: TGCGCCAGCAGCTCTATCGGTACGAGTAGCGGGAGTGCACGCACAGATACGCAGTATTTT. Looking up the rest from reference TRBV5-1 and TRBJ2-3 gives the full variable domain: KAGVTQTPRYLIKTRGQQVTLSCSPISGHRSVSWYQQTPGQGLQFLFEYFSETQRNKGNFPGRFSGRQFSNSRSEMNVSTLELGDSALYLCASSSIGTSSGSARTDTQYFGPGTRLTVL.

CDR3 sequence (DNA): TGTGCCAGCACCGATACAGGGGCCCCAGCCGACTATGGCTACACCTTC. Translation: CASTDTGAPADYGYTF. The chain has TRBV6-2 or TRBV6-3 and TRBJ1-2, with TRBD1 matching over 7 bases. V lost 7 bases to trimming and J lost 3 bases; unmatched junction nucleotides: 14. This CDR3 is built from 16 residues. The germline gives CDR1 MNHEY, CDR2 SVGEGT.

This clonotype showed up just a few times. The chain couples TRBV12-3 or TRBV12-4 to TRBJ2-7; 9 nucleotides match TRBD1. After removal of 5 bases from V and 5 bases from J, the junction contained 10 bases not matched to a gene. CDR3 length: 15 amino acids. The CDR3: CASSPWTGDPDEQYF. CDR3 coding DNA: TGTGCCAGCAGTCCTTGGACAGGGGACCCCGACGAGCAGTACTTC.